This TCR beta chain was sequenced for a study of OX40 agonist ivuxolimab in advanced cancers. The method was immunoSEQ multiplex PCR; TCRdb's version includes in-frame clones alone and lacks a portion of them. This sample has about 93,000 clones, with around 92% found just once. The length of the CDR3 is 15 residues. V gave up 6 bases and J gave up 0 bases; unmatched junction bases: 7. Germline-derived CDR1 and CDR2 are SEHNR and FQNEAQ (reference sequence). This clone occurred a few times. This specimen consisted of CD4+ or CD8+ T cells sorted from blood, obtained in a trial of the OX40 agonist ivuxolimab. The V call is TRBV7-9, the J call TRBJ2-7, with TRBD2 matching 8 bases. This clonotype originated in an adult with an advanced solid tumor such as melanoma, head and neck, liver or kidney cancer. CDR3: CASRTTGGSSYEQYF. In DNA form, the CDR3 reads TGTGCCAGCAGAACAACGGGGGGGAGCTCCTACGAGCAGTACTTC.